This is a list of T cell receptor beta chains from one sample in a study of blood T cell repertoires in COVID-19. Assay used: immunoSEQ multiplex PCR; TCRdb lists only in-frame clones, some missing. The table includes under 150,000 clones, roughly 80% detected once. The sample was PBMCs or T cells enriched from blood (not recorded which). These receptors were taken from a woman in her thirties or forties who had recovered from COVID-19. The CDR3 runs from the conserved cysteine through the conserved F or W. D genes are given only for firm matches. A row's size may be missing; if present it is once, few, many or a size class.

clone size | J gene | V gene | D gene | CDR3 protein | CDR3 DNA
- | TRBJ1-1 | TRBV5-1 | - | CASSPRGHRTEAFF | TGCGCCAGCAGTCCCCGGGGACACCGCACTGAAGCTTTCTTT
once | TRBJ2-1 | TRBV29-1 | - | CSHNRDNEQFF | TGCAGCCATAACCGGGACAATGAGCAGTTCTTC
few | TRBJ2-7 | TRBV29-1 | TRBD2 | CSTSGPTTEQYF | TGCAGCACTAGCGGGCCAACGACAGAGCAGTACTTC
- | TRBJ2-3 | TRBV7-2 | TRBD2 | CASSLARLAGATDTQYF | TGTGCCAGCAGCTTAGCGAGGCTAGCGGGGGCCACAGATACGCAGTATTTT
few | TRBJ2-1 | TRBV5-1 | - | CASSWDNGIDNEQFF | TGCGCCAGCAGCTGGGACAACGGGATTGACAATGAGCAGTTCTTC
- | TRBJ2-6 | TRBV11-1 | - | CASSFQGANVLTF | TGTGCCAGCAGCTTCCAGGGGGCCAACGTCCTGACTTTC
- | TRBJ2-3 | TRBV7-9 | - | CASSFPHSPDTQYF | TGTGCCAGCAGCTTCCCCCACTCCCCAGATACGCAGTATTTT
- | TRBJ2-7 | TRBV19 | TRBD2 | CASSREGLAVYEQYF | TGTGCCAGTAGTAGAGAGGGACTAGCGGTATACGAGCAGTACTTC
- | TRBJ2-1 | TRBV4-1 | - | CASSPPLTDKLRNEQFF | TGCGCCAGCAGCCCACCACTGACAGACAAACTGAGGAATGAGCAGTTCTTC
- | TRBJ2-3 | TRBV9 | - | CASKGSTDTQYF | TGTGCCAGCAAGGGGAGCACAGATACGCAGTATTTT
- | TRBJ1-5 | TRBV19 | - | CASSAFLGGNQPQHF | TGTGCCAGTAGCGCTTTCTTAGGAGGTAATCAGCCCCAGCATTTT
- | TRBJ2-1 | TRBV11-2 | TRBD2 | CASSLAAGGAEQFF | TGTGCCAGCAGCTTAGCGGCGGGAGGGGCTGAGCAGTTCTTC
- | TRBJ1-3 | TRBV7-8 | - | CASSSQSSGNTIYF | TGTGCCAGCAGCTCACAGAGTTCTGGAAACACCATATATTTT
- | TRBJ1-2 | TRBV5-6 | - | CASSLGESYGYTF | TGTGCCAGCAGCTTGGGGGAGAGTTATGGCTACACCTTC
- | TRBJ2-1 | TRBV11-2 | TRBD2 | CASSPRDSGVVQGNEQFF | TGTGCCAGCAGCCCACGGGATAGCGGGGTGGTGCAGGGCAATGAGCAGTTCTTC
- | TRBJ2-7 | TRBV5-1 | TRBD1 | CASSLDPGQTAYEQYF | TGCGCCAGCAGCTTGGACCCGGGACAGACAGCCTACGAGCAGTACTTC
- | TRBJ2-2 | TRBV2 | TRBD2 | CASSGLAAGKDGELFF | TGTGCCAGCAGTGGGCTAGCGGCCGGGAAGGACGGGGAGCTGTTTTTT
- | TRBJ2-2 | TRBV6-5 | - | CASSPGQNTGELFF | TGTGCCAGCAGCCCGGGACAGAACACCGGGGAGCTGTTTTTT
- | TRBJ2-7 | TRBV6-5 | - | CASSYHPGFSDEQYF | TGTGCCAGCAGTTACCACCCAGGGTTCAGTGACGAGCAGTACTTC
few | TRBJ2-1 | TRBV11-3 | TRBD1 | CASSLGDSYNEQFF | TGTGCCAGCAGCTTAGGGGACAGTTACAATGAGCAGTTCTTC
once | TRBJ2-1 | TRBV11-2 | TRBD2 | CASSRRGSAGGGNEQFF | TGTGCCAGCAGCCGCCGGGGGAGCGCGGGAGGCGGGAATGAGCAGTTCTTC
- | TRBJ2-2 | TRBV30 | - | CAFGLLREAGELFF | TGTGCCTTTGGTCTCCTCAGGGAAGCCGGGGAGCTGTTTTTT
- | TRBJ2-3 | TRBV3-1/TRBV3-2 | TRBD1 | CASSPGTVQGSDTQYF | TGTGCCAGCAGCCCTGGGACAGTCCAGGGGTCAGATACGCAGTATTTT
- | TRBJ2-7 | TRBV5-1 | - | CASSSRDQVTGYEQYF | TGCGCCAGCAGCTCCCGGGACCAGGTCACAGGGTACGAGCAGTACTTC
- | TRBJ1-4 | TRBV30 | TRBD1 | CAWSTDRGEKLFF | TGTGCCTGGAGCACGGACAGGGGGGAAAAACTGTTTTTT
- | TRBJ1-5 | TRBV7-2 | - | CASSQFSGSNQPQHF | TGTGCCAGCAGCCAATTCTCGGGGTCCAATCAGCCCCAGCATTTT
once | TRBJ1-2 | TRBV7-2 | TRBD1 | CASSLYRGQGYTF | TGTGCCAGCAGCCTATACAGGGGGCAAGGCTACACCTTC
- | TRBJ2-5 | TRBV4-1 | - | CASTTIGGQETQYF | TGCGCCAGCACGACCATCGGGGGACAAGAGACCCAGTACTTC
few | TRBJ1-1 | TRBV10-2 | TRBD1 | CASSLTTGALNTEAFF | TGCGCCAGCAGTCTCACGACAGGGGCGTTGAACACTGAAGCTTTCTTT
- | TRBJ1-1 | TRBV5-8 | - | CASSLVPRLNTEAFF | TGTGCCAGCAGCTTGGTCCCGCGGCTGAACACTGAAGCTTTCTTT
- | TRBJ1-5 | TRBV6-6 | - | CASSYTGTQDQPQHF | TGTGCCAGCAGTTACACCGGGACTCAGGATCAGCCCCAGCATTTT
- | TRBJ2-7 | TRBV7-8 | - | CASSFALGSTDGDEQYF | TGTGCCAGCAGCTTCGCATTGGGGAGTACCGACGGGGACGAGCAGTACTTC
- | TRBJ2-5 | TRBV19 | - | CASSTRSLQETQYF | TGTGCCAGTAGTACCCGGAGCCTCCAAGAGACCCAGTACTTC
- | TRBJ2-3 | TRBV2 | TRBD2 | CATRFSGGATDTQYF | TGTGCCACGAGGTTTAGCGGGGGGGCCACAGATACGCAGTATTTT
many | TRBJ2-2 | TRBV2 | TRBD2 | CASSLRTSGTNGELFF | TGTGCCAGCAGTTTACGGACTAGTGGGACCAACGGGGAGCTGTTTTTT